Sequencing of this T cell receptor (beta chain) was carried out in a study of radiotherapy plus CTLA-4 blockade in lung cancer. In the study overall: Of all patients, approximately 19% responded objectively and roughly 31% showed disease control. Whole-study results and caveats: Radiotherapy was combined with ipilimumab, and tumor-derived TCR clones then expanded in blood.

Germline V CDR1 and CDR2: MDHEN, SYDVKM. This CDR3 region has 15 residues. The ends lost 2 bases at V and 3 bases at J; junction bases unmatched: 7. A note on this clone: Its target is not known.

TCRdb's copy holds only in-frame clones and misses some; the assay was immunoSEQ multiplex PCR. Counted here are fewer than 100,000 clones, under 80% occurring once; the ten biggest clones make up roughly 23%. The sequence came from a human donor with non-small cell lung cancer whose response to radiotherapy plus ipilimumab could not be evaluated. Some clones in this sample may be carry-over from other donors' samples. This sample comprised peripheral blood, obtained from a patient treated with radiotherapy plus ipilimumab. This chain connects TRBV28 to TRBJ2-7, with 7 bases that match TRBD1. Here the CDR3 DNA reads TGTGCCAGCAGTTTAGGGGGACAGTCCCTCTACGAGCAGTACTTC. This codes for CASSLGGQSLYEQYF.